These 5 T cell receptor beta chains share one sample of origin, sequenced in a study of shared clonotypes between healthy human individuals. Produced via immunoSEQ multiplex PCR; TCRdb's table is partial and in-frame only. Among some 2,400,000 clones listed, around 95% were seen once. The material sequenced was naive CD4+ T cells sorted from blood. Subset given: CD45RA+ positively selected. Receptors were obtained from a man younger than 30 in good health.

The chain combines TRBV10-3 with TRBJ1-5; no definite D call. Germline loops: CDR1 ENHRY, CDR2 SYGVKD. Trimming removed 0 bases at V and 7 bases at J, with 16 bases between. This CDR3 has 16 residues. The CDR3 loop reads CAISESLADVGQPQHF. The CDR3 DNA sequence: TGTGCCATCAGTGAGTCCTTGGCAGACGTAGGGCAGCCCCAGCATTTT.

The CDR3 DNA is TGCGCCAGCAGCCAAGAAACCAGCCGGGGCCCAGGAAAGTCGGGCAATCAGCCCCAGCATTTT. This sequence encodes CASSQETSRGPGKSGNQPQHF. The chain recombines TRBV4-1 with TRBJ1-5, with D possibly TRBD1 on 5 matching bases. Germline assignment: CDR1 MGHRA and CDR2 YSYEKL. CDR3 length equals 21 residues. V gave up 0 bases and J gave up 2 bases, with 26 bases separating them.

CDR3 bases: TGTGCCAGCAGCTTAGAAACAGGGGATCACGAGCAGTACTTC. As protein: CASSLETGDHEQYF. The gene calls are TRBV7-8 and TRBJ2-7; 7 bases are shared with TRBD1. CDR3 length equals 14 residues. Germline loops: CDR1 SGHVS, CDR2 FQNEAQ. V lost 1 base and J lost 5; bases outside the gene matches: 5.

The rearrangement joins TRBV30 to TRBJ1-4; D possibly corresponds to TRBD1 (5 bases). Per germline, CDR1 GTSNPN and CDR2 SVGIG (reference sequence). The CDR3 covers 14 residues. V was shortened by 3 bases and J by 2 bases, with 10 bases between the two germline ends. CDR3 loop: CAWSPGFTNEKLFF. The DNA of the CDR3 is TGTGCCTGGAGCCCAGGGTTCACTAATGAAAAACTGTTTTTT. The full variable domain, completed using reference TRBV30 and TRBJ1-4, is SQTIHQWPATLVQPVGSPLSLECTVEGTSNPNLYWYRQAAGRGLQLLFYSVGIGQISSEVPQNLSASRPQDRQFILSSKKLLLSDSGFYLCAWSPGFTNEKLFFGSGTQLSVL.

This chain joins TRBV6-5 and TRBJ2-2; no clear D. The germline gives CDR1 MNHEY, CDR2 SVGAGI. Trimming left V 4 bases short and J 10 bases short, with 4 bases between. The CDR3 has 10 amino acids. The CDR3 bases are TGTGCCAGCAGTTCGGCGGAGCTGTTTTTT. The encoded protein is CASSSAELFF.